Below are 6 T cell receptor beta chains sequenced from a single sample in a study of blood T cells in healthy people across ages. It was with a sample-barcoded 5' primer and a J-beta primer mix that a second PCR of about 6 to 12 cycles was run. TCRdb reanalysed the 5' RACE reads using MiXCR and keeps one entry per CDR3 protein. The sample includes around 900,000 distinct CDR3 sequences, around 28% of them seen just once. The sequencing sample was made of blood. The receptors here all came from an elderly woman in good health.

The CDR3 loop is CASSLGPLIRTDVEYF. The CDR3 nucleotides read TGTGCCAGCAGTTTGGGGCCGCTGATTAGAACAGATGTGGAGTATTTT. The V call is TRBV12-3 or TRBV12-4, the J call TRBJ2-3; perhaps TRBD1 as D (5 bases). The CDR3 has 16 amino acids. The V gene lost 3 bases and the J gene lost 13 bases, with 26 bases spanning the gap.

In this sample, this clonotype turned up many times. CDR3 sequence: CATSSSLGQPQHF. The CDR3 nucleotides are TGTGCCACCAGCTCCTCCTTGGGTCAGCCCCAGCATTTT. The V gene is TRBV15, the J gene TRBJ1-5; D not certain. With 5 bases removed from V and 6 bases from J, the gap between germline ends came to 11 bases. CDR1 is LNHNV, CDR2 YYDKDF, per germline (reference sequence). CDR3 length: 13 amino acids.

This clonotype was seen only a few times. The V and J genes are TRBV29-1 and TRBJ2-1, with TRBD2 matching over 7 bases. Germline CDR1 and CDR2: SQVTM and ANQGSEA. The CDR3 runs 13 residues. V lost 4 bases and J lost 5; bases outside the gene matches: 5. Here the CDR3 DNA reads TGCAGCGTTGTCGGGGGGTTTAACAATGAGCAGTTCTTC. Translating it yields CSVVGGFNNEQFF.

This clonotype was picked up a small number of times. The chain combines TRBV10-3 with TRBJ1-2; 8 bases line up with TRBD1. Germline CDR1 reads ENHRY; CDR2 reads SYGVKD. CDR3 length: 14 residues. Germline trimming cut 3 bases from V and 3 bases from J; bases unmatched to any gene: 3. DNA for the CDR3: TGTGCCATCAGTGAACCAGGGGGCGACTATGGCTACACCTTC. It yields the protein CAISEPGGDYGYTF.

As regards this clonotype: Just one base apart from a much larger clone, this may be a read error. The V and J genes are TRBV5-1 and TRBJ2-5; D gene unclear. Germline loops: CDR1 SGHRS, CDR2 YFSETQ. V was clipped by 4 bases and J by 5 bases, with 24 bases between them. The CDR3 extends over 17 amino acids. CDR3 DNA sequence: TGCGCCAGCAGCCCGATACCTATACAGTCCGACGGTGAGACCCAGTACTTC. It specifies CASSPIPIQSDGETQYF.

This clonotype was counted only a few times. The chain uses TRBV20-1 and TRBJ2-7; TRBD2 aligns across 13 bases. The V gene end was trimmed by 1 base and the J gene end by 7 bases; junction bases not matched to a gene: 10. The germline V gene has CDR1 DFQATT and CDR2 SNEGSKA (reference sequence). The CDR3 is made up of 16 amino acids. This chain's CDR3 is CSARATSGGNYNEQYF. The DNA of the CDR3 is TGCAGTGCTAGAGCGACTAGCGGGGGGAATTACAATGAGCAGTACTTC.